This T cell receptor beta chain was sequenced in a study of T cell responses to AZD1222 COVID-19 vaccine. Study-wide findings and caveats: It was only a handful of AZD1222 recipients who were seropositive at baseline.

The V end lost 5 bases, the J end lost 4 bases, and 8 bases lay between the germline ends. This CDR3 is 12 amino acids long. Germline V gives CDR1 SGHNT, CDR2 YENEEA. Concerning this clone: Its antigen is unidentified.

Some clones are missing from TCRdb's copy, which holds only in-frame ones; the method was immunoSEQ multiplex PCR. The table shows 150,000 to 200,000 clones, with 85% to 95% occurring only once. The TCR sequence derives from an adult in good health. The chain uses TRBV11-3 and TRBJ1-1; D is unresolved. Sequences were derived from peripheral blood, sampled on day 0 of AZD1222 vaccination. The CDR3: CASSGKGTEAFF. The CDR3, as DNA: TGTGCCAGCAGCGGGAAGGGCACTGAAGCTTTCTTT.